The 5 T cell receptor beta chains in this list originate from one sample, sequenced in a study of control samples from healthy donors and cancer patients. The method was immunoSEQ multiplex PCR; TCRdb's version includes in-frame clones alone and lacks a portion of them. The sample includes 140,000 or so clones, approximately 91% of them seen just once. Sample: blood. Source of these receptors: a man aged 25-40 years in good health.

This clone was recorded only once. The chain employs TRBV5-5 and TRBJ2-7; D might be TRBD1 (6 bases). This CDR3 spans 15 amino acids. Trimming took off 4 bases at V and 0 bases at J, with 14 bases between the two ends. Germline CDR1 is SGHKS and CDR2 is YYEKEE (reference sequence). DNA for the CDR3: TGTGCCAGCAGCCCCCAGGGGATCAGCTCCTACGAGCAGTACTTC. Translated: CASSPQGISSYEQYF.

This clone turned up a few times. At the DNA level, this CDR3 is encoded by other sequences in the same sample as well. The chain has TRBV19 and TRBJ2-3; 9 nucleotides match TRBD2. The CDR3 sequence is 13 residues long. Per germline, CDR1 LNHDA and CDR2 SQIVND (reference sequence). After removal of 8 bases from V and 1 base from J, the junction contained 1 base not matched to a gene. This CDR3 is CASRTSGTDTQYF. CDR3 sequence (DNA): TGTGCCAGTCGGACTAGCGGCACAGATACGCAGTATTTT.

CDR3 protein: CARSLCLAGDEQFF. DNA for the CDR3: TGTGCCAGAAGCTTGTGTCTAGCGGGCGATGAGCAGTTCTTC. The chain joins TRBV5-3 to TRBJ2-1; the match to TRBD2 covers 8 bases. TRBV5-3 is an open reading frame whose function is uncertain. Trimming took 1 base from V and 8 from J; bases not matched to a gene: 5. The CDR3 length is 14 residues.

The chain uses TRBV18 and TRBJ2-7; D is ambiguous. Per the germline V gene, CDR1 is KGHSH and CDR2 is LQKENI. Trimming stripped 4 bases from V and 2 bases from J, with 12 bases between. The CDR3 consists of 14 residues. Here the CDR3 reads CASSLGPLPYEQYF. The CDR3 nucleotides are TGTGCCAGCTCACTGGGCCCCTTACCCTACGAGCAGTACTTC.

The chain joins TRBV5-6 to TRBJ2-1; D is possibly TRBD2 (5 bases). CDR3 length equals 13 residues. Trimming stripped 0 bases from V and 6 bases from J, with 7 bases between. The V gene's germline CDR1 is SGHDT and CDR2 YYEEEE. CDR3 residues: CASSLAGGNEQFF. The CDR3 nucleotides are TGTGCCAGCAGCTTGGCAGGAGGCAATGAGCAGTTCTTC.